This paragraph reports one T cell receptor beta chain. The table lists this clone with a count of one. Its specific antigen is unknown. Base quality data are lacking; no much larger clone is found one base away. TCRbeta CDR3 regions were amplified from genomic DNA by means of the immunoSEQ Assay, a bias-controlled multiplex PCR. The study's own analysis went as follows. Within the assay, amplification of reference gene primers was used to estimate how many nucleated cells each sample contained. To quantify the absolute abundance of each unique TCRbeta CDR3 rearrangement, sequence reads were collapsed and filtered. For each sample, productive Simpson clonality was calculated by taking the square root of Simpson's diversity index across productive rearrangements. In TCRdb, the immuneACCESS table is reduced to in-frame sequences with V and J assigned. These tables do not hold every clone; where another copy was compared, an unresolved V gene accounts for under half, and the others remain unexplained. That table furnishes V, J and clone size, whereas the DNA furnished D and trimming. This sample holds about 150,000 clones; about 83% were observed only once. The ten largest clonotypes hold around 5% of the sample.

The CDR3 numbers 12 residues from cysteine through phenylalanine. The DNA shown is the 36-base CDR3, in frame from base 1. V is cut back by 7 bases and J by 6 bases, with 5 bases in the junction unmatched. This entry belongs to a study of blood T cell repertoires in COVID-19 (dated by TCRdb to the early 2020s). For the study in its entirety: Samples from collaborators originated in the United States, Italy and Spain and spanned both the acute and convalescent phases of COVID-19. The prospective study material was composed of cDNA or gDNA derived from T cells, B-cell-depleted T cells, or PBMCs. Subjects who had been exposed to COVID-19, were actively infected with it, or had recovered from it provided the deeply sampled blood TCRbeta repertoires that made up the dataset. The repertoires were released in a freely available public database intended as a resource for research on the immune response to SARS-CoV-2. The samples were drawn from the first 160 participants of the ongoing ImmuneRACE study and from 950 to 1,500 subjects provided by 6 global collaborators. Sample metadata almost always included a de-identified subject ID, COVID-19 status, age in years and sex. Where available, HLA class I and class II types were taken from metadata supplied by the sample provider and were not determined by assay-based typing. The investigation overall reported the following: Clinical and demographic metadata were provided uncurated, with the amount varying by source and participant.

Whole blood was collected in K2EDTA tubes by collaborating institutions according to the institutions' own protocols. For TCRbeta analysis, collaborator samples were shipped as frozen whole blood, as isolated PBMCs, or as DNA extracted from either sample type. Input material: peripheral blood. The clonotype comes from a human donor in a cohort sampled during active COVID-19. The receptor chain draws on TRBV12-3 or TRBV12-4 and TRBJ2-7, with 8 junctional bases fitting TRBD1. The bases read TGTGCCAGCACCCCGACAGGGGTCGAGCAGTACTTC. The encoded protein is CASTPTGVEQYF.